This is a list of T cell receptor beta chains from one sample in a study of PD-L1 blockade in urothelial cancer. Generated by immunoSEQ multiplex PCR, the TCRdb table keeps only in-frame clones and is missing some. The table shows about 43,000 clones, with 85% to 90% occurring only once. The sequences come from PBMCs, collected around atezolizumab (anti-PD-L1) treatment. The receptor source for this set is an older woman with urothelial cancer. Each CDR3 is given with its conserved first and last residue. Fields, in order: J gene, clone size, D gene, V gene, CDR3 length, CDR3 protein, CDR3 DNA. A D gene is named only where the DNA matches it firmly. The size entry is marked missing in some rows and otherwise reads once, few, many or a size class.

>TRBJ2-7|.|TRBD2|TRBV4-1|17
CASSRRTSGGASYEQYF
TGCGCCAGCAGCCGAAGGACTAGCGGGGGGGCCAGTTACGAGCAGTACTTC
>TRBJ1-5|.|TRBD1|TRBV2|17
CASSVVAGGNSNQPQHF
TGTGCCAGCAGTGTAGTGGCAGGGGGCAATAGCAATCAGCCCCAGCATTTT
>TRBJ1-5|few|.|TRBV13|14
CASSLKGANQPQHF
TGTGCCAGCAGCCTCAAAGGGGCCAATCAGCCCCAGCATTTT
>TRBJ2-7|.|TRBD1|TRBV11-2|14
CASSKRDRDYEQYF
TGTGCCAGCAGCAAGCGGGACAGGGACTACGAGCAGTACTTC
>TRBJ2-7|.|.|TRBV10-3|14
CAISAGRGRWEQYF
TGTGCCATCAGTGCTGGCAGGGGAAGGTGGGAGCAGTACTTC
>TRBJ2-7|.|.|TRBV7-2|14
CASNREYFSYEQYF
TGTGCCAGCAACCGGGAGTATTTTAGCTACGAGCAGTACTTC
>TRBJ2-5|.|TRBD2|TRBV2|15
CASPLPGGAGETQYF
TGTGCCAGCCCCCTCCCCGGGGGGGCCGGGGAGACCCAGTACTTC
>TRBJ2-4|.|.|TRBV15|16
CATSRVRWGGQNIQYF
TGTGCCACCAGCAGAGTACGGTGGGGCGGCCAAAACATTCAGTACTTC
>TRBJ2-7|.|.|TRBV2|15
CASKWGGTPSYEQYF
TGTGCCAGCAAATGGGGCGGGACCCCTTCCTACGAGCAGTACTTC
>TRBJ2-7|.|TRBD2|TRBV18|13
CASSPGRDYEQYF
TGTGCCAGCTCACCGGGGAGGGACTACGAGCAGTACTTC
>TRBJ2-3|once|TRBD2|TRBV25-1|14
CASRAGGPWDTQYF
TGTGCCAGCAGAGCGGGGGGGCCTTGGGATACGCAGTATTTT
>TRBJ2-5|once|TRBD2|TRBV19|13
CASSSGGGATQYF
TGTGCCAGTAGTTCGGGAGGGGGGGCGACCCAGTACTTC
>TRBJ1-5|.|.|TRBV10-3|14
CAISDLGASQPQHF
TGTGCCATCAGTGATCTGGGAGCGAGTCAGCCCCAGCATTTT
>TRBJ1-2|few|TRBD1|TRBV19|14
CASSIQGANHGYTF
TGTGCCAGTAGTATACAGGGGGCGAATCACGGCTACACCTTC
>TRBJ2-1|few|TRBD2|TRBV18|17
CASSPRLLAGVYNEQFF
TGTGCCAGCTCACCACGTCTACTAGCGGGAGTCTACAATGAGCAGTTCTTC
>TRBJ2-5|once|TRBD2|TRBV23-1|15
CASSQWAGGQETQYF
TGCGCCAGCAGTCAATGGGCGGGGGGGCAAGAGACCCAGTACTTC
>TRBJ1-4|.|.|TRBV27|14
CASSPLRGSEKLFF
TGTGCCAGCAGTCCCTTAAGGGGGAGTGAAAAACTGTTTTTT
>TRBJ2-5|.|TRBD2|TRBV25-1|16
CASSEPGTSRRETQYF
TGTGCCAGCAGTGAACCCGGGACTAGCCGTCGAGAGACCCAGTACTTC
>TRBJ1-1|once|.|TRBV10-3|13
CAISEGRATEAFF
TGTGCCATCAGTGAAGGCAGGGCTACTGAAGCTTTCTTT
>TRBJ1-5|.|TRBD1|TRBV4-3|20
CASSQVHGTGIQGSNQPQHF
TGCGCCAGCAGCCAAGTGCACGGGACAGGGATACAGGGGAGCAATCAGCCCCAGCATTTT
>TRBJ2-2|once|.|TRBV28|16
CASTITYRVNNGELFF
TGTGCCAGCACCATTACCTACAGGGTGAATAACGGGGAGCTGTTTTTT
>TRBJ1-2|.|TRBD1|TRBV18|13
CASSNGQGRGYTF
TGTGCCAGCTCAAACGGACAGGGAAGAGGCTACACCTTC
>TRBJ1-1|.|.|TRBV6-5|14
CASRHLTGNTEAFF
TGTGCCAGCAGACATCTCACAGGGAACACTGAAGCTTTCTTT
>TRBJ1-5|.|.|TRBV5-1|14
CASSPNHSNQPQHF
TGCGCCAGCAGCCCCAATCATAGCAATCAGCCCCAGCATTTT
>TRBJ2-2|.|.|TRBV27|14
CASSQLTGRGELFF
TGTGCCAGCAGCCAATTAACAGGGCGTGGGGAGCTGTTTTTT
>TRBJ2-7|.|.|TRBV2|14
CASSPGTNMYEQYF
TGTGCCAGCAGTCCCGGGACAAATATGTACGAGCAGTACTTC
>TRBJ1-4|.|.|TRBV11-2|16
CASSLEARSTNEKLFF
TGTGCCAGCAGCTTAGAGGCCAGATCAACTAATGAAAAACTGTTTTTT
>TRBJ1-1|.|.|TRBV10-3|14
CAISVQGTETEAFF
TGTGCCATCAGTGTACAGGGCACGGAAACTGAAGCTTTCTTT
>TRBJ2-1|.|TRBD2|TRBV5-6|16
CASSLWGAGLYNEQFF
TGTGCCAGCAGCTTGTGGGGAGCGGGATTATACAATGAGCAGTTCTTC